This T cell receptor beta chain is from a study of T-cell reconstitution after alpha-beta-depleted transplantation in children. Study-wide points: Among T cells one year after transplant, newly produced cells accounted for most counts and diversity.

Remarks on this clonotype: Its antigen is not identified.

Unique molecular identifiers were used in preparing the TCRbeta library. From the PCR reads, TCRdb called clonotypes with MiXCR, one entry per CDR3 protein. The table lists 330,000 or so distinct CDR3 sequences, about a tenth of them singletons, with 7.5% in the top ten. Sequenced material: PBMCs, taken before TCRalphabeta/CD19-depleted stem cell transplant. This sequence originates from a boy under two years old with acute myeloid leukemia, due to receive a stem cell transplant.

CDR3 coding DNA: TGTGCCAGCGGAAGCTATAGCGGACTCAGCACAGATACGCAGTATTTT. This translates into CASGSYSGLSTDTQYF. The chain couples TRBV4-2 to TRBJ2-3; D may be TRBD2 (6 bases). Germline loops: CDR1 LGHNA, CDR2 YNFKEQ. The CDR3 totals 16 residues. With 8 bases removed from V and 0 bases from J, the gap between germline ends came to 18 bases.